Listed below are T cell receptor beta chains from one sample, sequenced in a study of spatial heterogeneity in lung cancer. TCRdb ran MiXCR on the 5' RACE reads and lists one entry per CDR3 protein. Here the sample spans tens of thousands of distinct CDR3 sequences, 15% to 25% being singletons. The starting material was PBMCs, obtained at surgery. These receptors were collected from a male donor with early-stage non-small cell lung cancer. CDR3s include the opening cysteine and the closing phenylalanine or tryptophan. The D gene is left open where the match is weak. Clone size appears in some rows only: once, few, many, or a class for an expanded clone.

J | V | D | size | CDR3 | DNA
TRBJ1-5 | TRBV12-3/TRBV12-4 | NA | NA | CASSRLNHPQHF | TGTGCCAGCAGTCGGCTTAATCACCCCCAGCATTTT
TRBJ2-3 | TRBV7-7 | TRBD2 | NA | CASSLAGGDTQYF | TGTGCTAGCAGCTTAGCGGGCGGAGATACGCAGTATTTT
TRBJ1-1 | TRBV11-2 | NA | once | CASSLRGQNTEAFF | TGTGCCAGCAGCTTACGGGGACAGAACACTGAAGCTTTCTTT
TRBJ1-4 | TRBV12-3/TRBV12-4 | NA | few | CASSSPRGGNEKLFF | TGTGCCAGCAGTTCCCCCAGGGGCGGGAATGAAAAACTGTTTTTT
TRBJ2-5 | TRBV2 | NA | NA | CASSQLETQYF | TGTGCCAGCAGTCAATTAGAGACCCAGTACTTC
TRBJ2-1 | TRBV7-7 | NA | NA | CASSLVGGGDEQFF | TGTGCTAGCAGCTTAGTGGGCGGGGGCGATGAGCAGTTCTTC
TRBJ2-3 | TRBV6-1 | TRBD2 | many | CASTVAGNTDTQYF | TGTGCCAGCACTGTAGCGGGGAACACAGATACGCAGTATTTT
TRBJ2-3 | TRBV7-2 | NA | few | CASSLESGGADTQYF | TGTGCCAGCAGCTTAGAGTCGGGGGGCGCAGATACGCAGTATTTT
TRBJ2-1 | TRBV7-9 | TRBD2 | NA | CASSSPVGGTSGMYNEQFF | TGTGCCAGCAGCTCACCCGTTGGGGGGACTAGCGGTATGTACAATGAGCAGTTCTTC
TRBJ2-7 | TRBV10-3 | NA | NA | CAISEVQIYEQYF | TGTGCCATCAGTGAGGTCCAAATTTACGAGCAGTACTTC
TRBJ2-3 | TRBV29-1 | NA | few | CSVGQGTYTDTQYF | TGCAGCGTTGGGCAGGGGACTTACACAGATACGCAGTATTTT
TRBJ2-7 | TRBV11-2 | NA | many | CASSPDRSYEQYF | TGTGCCAGCAGCCCCGACAGATCCTACGAGCAGTACTTC
TRBJ2-2 | TRBV7-2 | NA | NA | CASSLKQSLGELFF | TGTGCCAGCAGCCTTAAACAGTCGTTAGGGGAGCTGTTTTTT
TRBJ2-5 | TRBV7-8 | NA | NA | CASTKTGTQETQYF | TGTGCCAGCACCAAAACAGGGACCCAAGAGACCCAGTACTTC
TRBJ1-5 | TRBV24-1 | NA | NA | CATSDSAGPGNQPQHF | TGTGCCACCAGTGATTCAGCAGGGCCCGGCAATCAGCCCCAGCATTTT
TRBJ1-2 | TRBV30 | NA | few | CAYRVAYGYTF | TGTGCCTACAGGGTCGCCTATGGCTACACCTTC
TRBJ2-3 | TRBV20-1 | TRBD2 | few | CSAQVGAGGRTDTQYF | TGCAGTGCCCAGGTCGGAGCGGGGGGCCGCACAGATACGCAGTATTTT
TRBJ2-1 | TRBV29-1 | NA | medium-sized | CSVRGMDNEQFF | TGCAGCGTTCGGGGTATGGACAATGAGCAGTTCTTC
TRBJ2-3 | TRBV7-9 | NA | NA | CASSLISVGTDTQYF | TGTGCCAGCAGCTTAATCTCGGTTGGCACAGATACGCAGTATTTT
TRBJ1-5 | TRBV28 | NA | NA | CASSPKRGGGNQPQHF | TGTGCCAGCAGTCCCAAGAGGGGCGGGGGCAATCAGCCCCAGCATTTT
TRBJ2-1 | TRBV6-6 | NA | NA | CASSYWVREQFF | TGTGCCAGCAGTTACTGGGTGCGTGAGCAGTTCTTC
TRBJ1-5 | TRBV27 | NA | few | CASSLNSRGGNQPQHF | TGTGCCAGCAGTTTGAATAGTAGGGGCGGCAATCAGCCCCAGCATTTT
TRBJ2-1 | TRBV28 | TRBD2 | few | CASKRPIGTSGGSSYNEQFF | TGTGCCAGCAAACGTCCGATCGGGACTAGCGGGGGGAGCTCCTACAATGAGCAGTTCTTC
TRBJ2-5 | TRBV6-5 | NA | NA | CASSYSGTVETQYF | TGTGCCAGCAGCTACTCCGGGACGGTGGAGACCCAGTACTTC
TRBJ2-2 | TRBV7-2 | NA | few | CASSPLPLGGGELFF | TGTGCCAGCAGCCCCCTCCCCCTCGGGGGCGGGGAGCTGTTTTTT
TRBJ1-1 | TRBV20-1 | NA | medium-sized | CSARMQGRGWNTEAFF | TGCAGTGCTAGAATGCAGGGGCGCGGATGGAACACTGAAGCTTTCTTT
TRBJ2-7 | TRBV30 | TRBD2 | NA | CAISRVSGGWYEQYF | TGTGCTATCTCCCGTGTAAGCGGGGGATGGTACGAGCAGTACTTC
TRBJ2-1 | TRBV28 | TRBD2 | many | CASSTTTRGLAGGTVSYNEQFF | TGTGCCAGCAGCACCACGACTCGAGGGCTAGCGGGAGGTACGGTGTCCTACAATGAGCAGTTCTTC
TRBJ1-6 | TRBV6-6 | NA | few | CASTPLGQSNSPLHF | TGTGCCAGCACTCCACTCGGGCAGTCTAATTCACCCCTCCACTTT
TRBJ1-2 | TRBV5-6 | NA | NA | CASSLDRPDYGYTF | TGTGCCAGCAGCTTGGACAGGCCGGACTATGGCTACACCTTC
TRBJ1-6 | TRBV7-9 | NA | few | CASSPENSPLHF | TGTGCCAGCAGCCCTGAAAATTCACCCCTCCACTTT
TRBJ2-3 | TRBV5-1 | TRBD2 | NA | CASSLASGAVDTQYF | TGCGCCAGCAGCTTGGCTAGCGGGGCGGTAGATACGCAGTATTTT
TRBJ2-3 | TRBV27 | TRBD2 | many | CASSPLAGGTDTQYF | TGTGCCAGCAGTCCACTAGCGGGAGGGACAGATACGCAGTATTTT
TRBJ2-3 | TRBV20-1 | TRBD2 | NA | CSAGPSGRAEADTQYF | TGCAGTGCTGGACCTAGCGGGAGGGCCGAGGCAGATACGCAGTATTTT
TRBJ2-5 | TRBV27 | NA | few | CASSLTLDSFETQYF | TGTGCCAGCAGTTTAACGCTGGACAGCTTTGAGACCCAGTACTTC
TRBJ2-5 | TRBV5-1 | TRBD2 | NA | CASSPEGLAGETQYF | TGCGCCAGCAGCCCAGAAGGTCTAGCGGGGGAGACCCAGTACTTC
TRBJ2-7 | TRBV30 | NA | many | CAWSGLGEYEQYF | TGTGCCTGGAGTGGATTGGGGGAGTACGAGCAGTACTTC
TRBJ2-3 | TRBV21-1 | NA | few | CASSRRATSSTTVTDTQYF | TGTGCCAGCAGCCGCAGGGCCACCTCATCCACAACTGTCACAGATACGCAGTATTTT
TRBJ2-3 | TRBV24-1 | NA | many | CATSDPDGGATDTQYF | TGTGCCACCAGTGACCCGGACGGCGGGGCCACAGATACGCAGTATTTT
TRBJ2-1 | TRBV21-1 | NA | few | CASSGKDRASYNEQFF | TGTGCCAGCAGCGGCAAGGACAGGGCGTCCTACAATGAGCAGTTCTTC
TRBJ2-1 | TRBV20-1 | TRBD2 | many | CSARVWTSFGLDEQFF | TGCAGTGCTAGAGTTTGGACTAGCTTTGGACTCGATGAGCAGTTCTTC